Listed here are 29 T cell receptor beta chains from one sample, sequenced in a study of radiotherapy plus CTLA-4 blockade in lung cancer. Sequenced by immunoSEQ multiplex PCR; TCRdb stores in-frame clones only, minus some. The sample holds 120,000 or so clones, just under 90% seen once. Sequences were derived from peripheral blood, sampled from a patient treated with radiotherapy plus ipilimumab. These TCRs come from a human donor with non-small cell lung cancer that progressed on radiotherapy plus ipilimumab.

The CDR3: CASRLRDRGSQPQHF. CDR3 sequence (DNA): TGTGCCAGCAGGCTCCGGGACAGGGGGTCTCAGCCCCAGCATTTT. This chain joins TRBV2 and TRBJ1-5; TRBD1 matches 11 bases. The length of the CDR3 is 15 residues. Germline V gene sequence: CDR1 SNHLY, CDR2 FYNNEI. V gave up 6 bases and J gave up 6 bases; unmatched junction bases: 7.

This chain links TRBV18 with TRBJ1-1; tentatively, D is TRBD1 (6 bases). The CDR3 is made up of 13 amino acids. Germline V gene lookup returns CDR1 KGHSH and CDR2 LQKENI. V lost 5 bases and J 4 bases, leaving 11 bases between the germline ends. CDR3 protein: CASSSLTGTEAFF. CDR3 DNA: TGTGCCAGCTCATCCTTGACAGGCACTGAAGCTTTCTTT. Supplemented by reference TRBV18 and TRBJ1-1, the full variable domain reads NAGVMQNPRHLVRRRGQEARLRCSPMKGHSHVYWYRQLPEEGLKFMVYLQKENIIDESGMPKERFSAEFPKEGPSILRIQQVVRGDSAAYFCASSSLTGTEAFFGQGTRLTVV.

V and J are TRBV2 and TRBJ1-4; 8 bases line up with TRBD1. Per the germline V gene, CDR1 is SNHLY and CDR2 is FYNNEI. This CDR3 is built from 14 residues. The trim removed 8 bases at V and 3 bases at J, leaving 5 bases unmatched. CDR3: CASFQDRANEKLFF. CDR3 DNA sequence: TGTGCCAGCTTCCAGGACAGGGCTAATGAAAAACTGTTTTTT.

J is TRBJ2-7 and V is TRBV4-2; D might be TRBD2 (6 bases). Germline lookup yields CDR1 LGHNA and CDR2 YNFKEQ. The CDR3 spans 16 residues. The V and J ends lost 0 bases and 3 bases respectively, with 15 bases between them. The CDR3 reads CASSQDRLAAIYEQYF. The CDR3 region has the DNA TGTGCCAGCAGCCAAGATCGATTAGCGGCCATCTACGAGCAGTACTTC.

The chain carries TRBV5-1 and TRBJ1-1; weak D call: TRBD1 (6 bases). V shed 1 base and J shed 1 base, with 17 bases lying between them. The V gene's germline CDR1 is SGHRS and CDR2 YFSETQ. The CDR3 has 17 amino acids. CDR3 nucleotide sequence: TGCGCCAGCAGCTTGTTGGGACAAAGGATTGGGAACACTGAAGCTTTCTTT. The encoded protein is CASSLLGQRIGNTEAFF.

V is TRBV29-1 and J is TRBJ2-1; D might be TRBD1 (6 bases). The CDR3 has 13 residues. V lost 6 bases to trimming and J lost 9 bases, with 18 bases between them. Germline V gene lookup returns CDR1 SQVTM and CDR2 ANQGSEA. CDR3 sequence: CSVPGPAGVEQFF. CDR3 DNA sequence: TGCAGCGTCCCGGGACCGGCAGGGGTTGAGCAGTTCTTC.

This chain joins TRBV10-1 and TRBJ1-5; D not resolved. This CDR3 comprises 15 residues. Deletions cut 8 bases from V and 0 bases from J, with 14 bases between. Germline V lookup: CDR1 WNHNN, CDR2 SYGVQD (reference sequence). The CDR3 loop is CASPPVWGSNQPQHF. The CDR3 DNA sequence: TGCGCCAGCCCTCCCGTGTGGGGTAGCAATCAGCCCCAGCATTTT.

This chain uses TRBV19 with TRBJ1-4; D is undetermined. V was clipped by 7 bases and J by 0 bases, with 6 bases between them. The CDR3 is 13 residues long. From germline, CDR1 is LNHDA and CDR2 SQIVND (reference sequence). The DNA of the CDR3 is TGTGCCAGTATGAAACCAACTAATGAAAAACTGTTTTTT. Amino acid sequence: CASMKPTNEKLFF.

The CDR3 loop reads CARSFLGGQNVAGELFF. The CDR3 coding sequence is TGTGCCAGAAGCTTCCTAGGGGGGCAGAATGTAGCCGGGGAGCTGTTTTTT. The chain is built from TRBV5-3 and TRBJ2-2; tentatively, D is TRBD1 or TRBD2 (6 bases each). TRBV5-3 is an ORF, with its function uncertain. V was cut by 2 bases and J by 6 bases, with 20 bases left in between. The CDR3 consists of 17 residues.

This clone was observed a handful of times. This chain joins TRBV27 and TRBJ1-1, with 8 bases aligning to TRBD1. Unmatched junction bases numbered 8, after V lost 6 bases and J lost 5 bases. The germline gives CDR1 MNHEY, CDR2 SMNVEV (reference sequence). This CDR3 spans 14 amino acids. The CDR3 DNA reads TGTGCCAGCAGATTTCAGGGGGCGGGAACTGAAGCTTTCTTT. It specifies CASRFQGAGTEAFF.

This clone has just a few counts. Written as DNA, the CDR3 is TGTGCCAGTAGTCAGACAGGGTGGAACACCATATATTTT. It yields the protein CASSQTGWNTIYF. The chain recombines TRBV19 with TRBJ1-3; 7 nucleotides agree with TRBD1. The CDR3 spans 13 residues. The V gene's germline CDR1 is LNHDA and CDR2 SQIVND (reference sequence). Losses at the gene ends were 5 bases for V and 7 bases for J; bases not matched to a gene: 5.

DNA of the CDR3: TGTGCCAGCACTCTGGACAGGGTAAACACTGAAGCTTTCTTT. It codes for CASTLDRVNTEAFF. J is TRBJ1-1 and V is TRBV6-5, with 8 bases that match TRBD1. V lost 7 bases to trimming and J lost 2 bases; unmatched junction nucleotides: 6. The CDR3 extends over 14 amino acids. Per the germline V gene, CDR1 is MNHEY and CDR2 is SVGAGI.

The rearrangement joins TRBV7-3 to TRBJ1-3; D call uncertain. Germline assignment: CDR1 SGHTA and CDR2 FQGTGA. The CDR3 contains 15 residues. V was cut by 0 bases and J by 0 bases, with 6 bases left in between. As DNA, the CDR3 is TGTGCCAGCAGCTTAACAGGTAGCTCTGGAAACACCATATATTTT. This gives the protein CASSLTGSSGNTIYF. The complete variable domain, with remaining parts taken from reference TRBV7-3 and TRBJ1-3, reads GAGVSQTPSNKVTEKGKYVELRCDPISGHTALYWYRQSLGQGPEFLIYFQGTGAADDSGLPNDRFFAVRPEGSVSTLKIQRTERGDSAVYLCASSLTGSSGNTIYFGEGSWLTVV.

The chain employs TRBV5-4 and TRBJ1-2; tentative D call: TRBD1 (5 bases). The CDR3 loop spans 13 amino acids. Germline CDR1 reads SGHNT; CDR2 reads YYREEE (reference sequence). Trimming shortened V by 3 bases and J by 4 bases, and 10 bases separated the two germline ends. CDR3 DNA sequence: TGTGCCAGCAGCTCCCGGGACGGCTATGGCTACACCTTC. Its translation is CASSSRDGYGYTF.

The chain couples TRBV4-2 to TRBJ1-4; 7 positions match TRBD1. The CDR3 loop spans 19 amino acids. Germline CDR1 is LGHNA and CDR2 is YNFKEQ. J gave up 0 bases and V 0 bases, and 10 bases lay outside the gene matches. The CDR3, as DNA: TGTGCCAGCAGCCAAGACAGGGCAGGGGGTACAACAACTAATGAAAAACTGTTTTTT. Its protein is CASSQDRAGGTTTNEKLFF.

This chain uses TRBV6-5 with TRBJ1-1, with 9 bases that match TRBD1. J was trimmed by 8 bases and V by 3 bases; bases with no gene match: 4. In germline, CDR1 is MNHEY, CDR2 SVGAGI. The CDR3 sequence is 13 residues long. The CDR3 protein is CASSYMDRGEAFF. The CDR3 coding sequence is TGTGCCAGCAGTTATATGGACAGGGGAGAAGCTTTCTTT.

In this sample, this clone turned up a few times. This chain links TRBV6-5 with TRBJ2-1, with TRBD1 as a possible D gene (6 bases). Germline V CDR1 and CDR2: MNHEY, SVGAGI. V was clipped by 7 bases and J by 10 bases, with 17 bases between them. The CDR3 totals 13 residues. CDR3 sequence (DNA): TGTGCCAGCACCCCCAGGGGCCTAAGAGAGCAGTTCTTC. Its protein product is CASTPRGLREQFF.

There are a few counts of this clone. The genes are TRBV9 and TRBJ1-4; 9 bases map to TRBD1. The CDR3 has 16 amino acids. Trimming removed 3 bases from V and 8 bases from J; junction bases left unmatched: 11. Per the germline V gene, CDR1 is SGDLS and CDR2 is YYNGEE. The CDR3 loop is CASSGNRDRVPEKLFF. The CDR3 nucleotides read TGTGCCAGCAGCGGGAACCGGGACAGGGTTCCCGAAAAACTGTTTTTT. Full variable domain (missing parts from reference TRBV9 and TRBJ1-4): DSGVTQTPKHLITATGQRVTLRCSPRSGDLSVYWYQQSLDQGLQFLIQYYNGEERAKGNILERFSAQQFPDLHSELNLSSLELGDSALYFCASSGNRDRVPEKLFFGSGTQLSVL.

The chain carries TRBV7-3 and TRBJ2-2; TRBD2 matches 14 bases. Trimming took 4 bases from V and 6 from J; bases not matched to a gene: 4. The CDR3 is made up of 16 amino acids. CDR1 is SGHTA, CDR2 FQGTGA, per germline. CDR3 region: CASSSGLAGAAGELFF. CDR3 DNA sequence: TGTGCCAGCAGCTCGGGACTAGCGGGAGCGGCCGGGGAGCTGTTTTTT. Supplemented by reference TRBV7-3 and TRBJ2-2, the full variable domain reads GAGVSQTPSNKVTEKGKYVELRCDPISGHTALYWYRQSLGQGPEFLIYFQGTGAADDSGLPNDRFFAVRPEGSVSTLKIQRTERGDSAVYLCASSSGLAGAAGELFFGEGSRLTVL.

The V gene is TRBV15, the J gene TRBJ2-1, with TRBD2 matching 7 bases. CDR3 length equals 14 residues. V dropped 3 bases and J dropped 1; count of bases not matched to a gene: 0. In germline, CDR1 is LNHNV, CDR2 YYDKDF (reference sequence). The CDR3 DNA sequence: TGTGCCACCAGCAGTAGCGGGTCCTACAATGAGCAGTTCTTC. It codes for CATSSSGSYNEQFF.

The chain has TRBV6-6 and TRBJ2-2; 8 positions agree with TRBD1. Unmatched junction bases numbered 5, after V lost 6 bases and J lost 2 bases. The germline V gene has CDR1 MNHNY and CDR2 SVGAGI (reference sequence). The CDR3 contains 15 residues. CDR3 sequence reads: CASSPGQANTGELFF. DNA for the CDR3: TGTGCCAGCAGCCCGGGACAGGCCAACACCGGGGAGCTGTTTTTT.

J is TRBJ1-2 and V is TRBV7-8; 9 bases are a match to TRBD1. This CDR3 comprises 13 residues. Germline V CDR1 and CDR2: SGHVS, FQNEAQ. V was clipped by 5 bases and J by 6 bases; unmatched bases: 4. In DNA form, the CDR3 reads TGTGCCAGCAGCACTCGGACAGGGGATGGCTACACCTTC. Translating gives CASSTRTGDGYTF.

The chain recombines TRBV27 with TRBJ2-5, with 8 positions matching TRBD2. CDR1 MNHEY and CDR2 SMNVEV come from the germline V gene (reference sequence). V shed 2 bases, J shed 4 bases, and the junction held 12 bases outside the gene matches. This CDR3 has 17 amino acids. In DNA form, the CDR3 reads TGTGCCAGCAGTTTAGGCCAGGGCAGGGCGGGAGGAGAGACCCAGTACTTC. It codes for CASSLGQGRAGGETQYF.

The rearrangement joins TRBV6-5 to TRBJ1-5; the D gene is possibly TRBD1 (6 bases). The CDR3 is made up of 14 amino acids. V was shortened by 6 bases and J by 7 bases, with 16 bases between the two germline ends. CDR1 MNHEY and CDR2 SVGAGI come from the germline V gene. The DNA of the CDR3 is TGTGCCAGCAGCCGCGAGAGGGGGGGCCAGCCCCAGCATTTT. It codes for CASSRERGGQPQHF.

The chain joins TRBV5-6 to TRBJ2-3; the D is unclear. V lost 2 bases and J lost 1, with 14 bases in between. The CDR3 extends over 16 amino acids. Germline V lookup: CDR1 SGHDT, CDR2 YYEEEE. The CDR3 sequence is CASSFSQSDRTDTQYF. CDR3 bases: TGTGCCAGCAGCTTTTCACAGTCGGATCGCACAGATACGCAGTATTTT.

The chain joins TRBV18 to TRBJ1-5; TRBD1 might be the D (6 bases). The CDR3 loop spans 13 amino acids. Looked up from germline, CDR1 is KGHSH and CDR2 is LQKENI. V gave up 5 bases and J gave up 4 bases, with 9 bases separating them. In nucleotides, the CDR3 is TGTGCCAGCTCATCCGACAGGAATCAGCCCCAGCATTTT. Translation: CASSSDRNQPQHF.

The chain employs TRBV11-2 and TRBJ2-7; 7 bases match TRBD2. Germline V CDR1 and CDR2: SGHAT, FQNNGV. After removal of 5 bases from V and 0 bases from J, the junction contained 10 bases not matched to a gene. The CDR3 runs 16 residues. CDR3 residues: CASSQISGWGSYEQYF. CDR3 DNA sequence: TGTGCCAGCAGCCAAATTAGCGGGTGGGGCTCCTACGAGCAGTACTTC.

This clone showed up just once. V gene TRBV18 combines with J gene TRBJ2-7; 7 positions match TRBD1. After removal of 3 bases from V and 4 bases from J, the junction contained 3 bases not matched to a gene. Germline CDR1 is KGHSH and CDR2 is LQKENI. The CDR3 has 13 residues. As DNA, the CDR3 is TGTGCCAGCTCACCGGGACAGTTGTACGAGCAGTACTTC. It yields the protein CASSPGQLYEQYF.

V and J are TRBV5-1 and TRBJ2-6; D uncertain. Trimming took off 0 bases at V and 4 bases at J, with 11 bases between the two ends. Germline V lookup: CDR1 SGHRS, CDR2 YFSETQ. CDR3 length: 16 amino acids. In nucleotides, the CDR3 is TGCGCCAGCAGCTTGGGCCCTGCGGCCGGGGCCAACGTCCTGACTTTC. As protein: CASSLGPAAGANVLTF. The full variable domain, completed using reference TRBV5-1 and TRBJ2-6, is KAGVTQTPRYLIKTRGQQVTLSCSPISGHRSVSWYQQTPGQGLQFLFEYFSETQRNKGNFPGRFSGRQFSNSRSEMNVSTLELGDSALYLCASSLGPAAGANVLTFGAGSRLTVL.